This T cell receptor beta chain originates from a study of human T cells and chemical hapten exposure. The V end was cut by 2 bases, the J end by 1 base, with 5 bases between. This CDR3 contains 13 residues. In germline, CDR1 is KGHSH, CDR2 LQKENI. The authors' total RNA extraction used unfractionated whole blood. TCRdb re-called the 5' RACE reads through MiXCR, storing one row per CDR3 protein. The table shows 110,000 or so distinct CDR3 sequences, with around a fifth occurring only once. This clonotype was recorded many times. The chain carries TRBV18 and TRBJ1-1; D perhaps matches TRBD1 (5 bases). This TCR derives from a human donor in good health. This CDR3 is CASSPGQNTEAFF. CDR3 in DNA: TGTGCCAGCTCACCAGGACAGAACACTGAAGCTTTCTTT.